Sequencing of this T cell receptor (beta chain) was carried out in a study of cytomegalovirus exposure and HLA in healthy donors. Study in general: Of all 398 donors who were genotyped, around 82% belonged to the Caucasian-associated ancestry cluster. Study outcomes and limitations: Data from an earlier analysis indicated that most TCR beta V segments were productive either about 90% or about 30% of the time. Sequence variants that were highly shared formed a cluster that was likely a sequencing artifact.

V dropped 9 bases and J dropped 0; count of bases not matched to a gene: 1. This CDR3 is built from 13 residues. The germline V gene has CDR1 WNHNN and CDR2 SYGVQD (reference sequence). A note on this clone: Its antigen remains unidentified.

Donors had nominal health at sampling but likely had unrecorded immune exposures. The PCR had 60 Vbeta and 13 Jbeta primers. Sequencing was performed with immunoSEQ multiplex PCR; in TCRdb, only in-frame clones are kept and a portion is missing. In all, the sample yields 150,000 to 200,000 clones. The material sequenced was PBMCs. This chain connects TRBV10-1 to TRBJ2-7; 11 bases map to TRBD2. This sequence originates from a young woman in good health and CMV-seropositive. CDR3 region: CARLAGDSYEQYF. The CDR3 DNA follows: TGCGCCAGACTAGCGGGGGACTCCTACGAGCAGTACTTC.